Listed below are T cell receptor beta chains from one sample, sequenced in a study of OX40 agonist ivuxolimab in advanced cancers. TCRdb's table, derived via immunoSEQ multiplex PCR, lists solely in-frame clones and lacks some. The sample lists more than 35,000 clones, around 80% occurring once. The specimen was CD4+ or CD8+ T cells sorted from blood, collected in a trial of the OX40 agonist ivuxolimab. The receptors originated from an adult with an advanced solid tumor such as melanoma, head and neck, liver or kidney cancer. CDR3s include the opening cysteine and the closing phenylalanine or tryptophan. The D gene is left open where the match is weak. Size values are once, few and many counts, or a class for expanded clones, and some rows have none.

clone_size j_call d_call v_call cdr3_aa cdr3_nt
NA TRBJ2-7 NA TRBV28 CASRETLLSSYEQYF TGTGCCAGCAGGGAGACTCTCTTAAGCTCCTACGAGCAGTACTTC
once TRBJ2-3 NA TRBV27 CASSPTLRDTGRHTQYF TGTGCCAGCAGTCCCACCCTGCGGGACACAGGACGACATACGCAGTATTTT
NA TRBJ2-5 NA TRBV7-2 CASSLVGLETQYF TGTGCCAGCAGCTTAGTTGGATTAGAGACCCAGTACTTC
NA TRBJ2-3 NA TRBV7-8 CASSLGGGESTDTQYF TGTGCCAGCAGCTTAGGAGGCGGGGAAAGCACAGATACGCAGTATTTT
NA TRBJ1-5 NA TRBV5-6 CASSFYRGEGNQPQHF TGTGCCAGCAGCTTTTATAGAGGGGAGGGCAATCAGCCCCAGCATTTT
NA TRBJ2-3 TRBD2 TRBV9 CASSVSGSGTDTQYF TGTGCCAGCAGCGTTAGCGGGAGTGGCACAGATACGCAGTATTTT
NA TRBJ2-3 TRBD2 TRBV9 CASSVPLAGGEDTQYF TGTGCCAGCAGCGTACCACTAGCGGGGGGAGAAGATACGCAGTATTTT
NA TRBJ2-5 TRBD2 TRBV4-3 CASSQAGGGWAQYF TGCGCCAGCAGCCAAGCTGGGGGGGGTTGGGCCCAGTACTTC
NA TRBJ2-7 NA TRBV11-1 CASSLAPVPRVDRQYF TGTGCCAGCAGCTTAGCGCCAGTACCCAGAGTAGACCGGCAGTACTTC
NA TRBJ1-2 TRBD1 TRBV27 CASSLQGGGGYTF TGTGCCAGCAGTCTCCAGGGGGGCGGCGGCTACACCTTC
NA TRBJ1-2 TRBD1 TRBV19 CASTGGDGYTF TGTGCCAGTACAGGGGGCGATGGCTACACCTTC
NA TRBJ1-4 NA TRBV5-1 CASSIDPTSGEKLFF TGTGCCAGCAGCATTGACCCTACGTCGGGTGAAAAACTGTTTTTT
NA TRBJ2-1 NA TRBV6-5 CASGNGPTNEQFF TGTGCCAGCGGGAACGGACCTACAAATGAGCAGTTCTTC
NA TRBJ1-1 NA TRBV2 CASSAGFDYRASSAFF TGTGCCAGCAGTGCCGGTTTTGATTATCGCGCCTCCAGCGCTTTCTTT
NA TRBJ1-1 NA TRBV4-1 CASSLTRMNTEAFF TGCGCCAGCAGCCTGACACGGATGAACACTGAAGCTTTCTTT
NA TRBJ1-1 TRBD1 TRBV27 CASSLTSPGTGDDTEAFF TGTGCCAGCAGTTTAACTAGTCCCGGGACAGGGGACGACACTGAAGCTTTCTTT
NA TRBJ2-7 NA TRBV6-6 CASSYVRGTLEQYF TGTGCCAGCAGTTACGTTAGGGGTACACTCGAGCAGTACTTC
NA TRBJ1-1 NA TRBV29-1 CSVGPPPGPLNTEAFF TGCAGCGTTGGCCCCCCCCCGGGACCCTTGAACACTGAAGCTTTCTTT
NA TRBJ2-1 NA TRBV19 CASSIAESSYNEQFF TGTGCCAGTAGTATTGCGGAGAGCTCCTACAATGAGCAGTTCTTC
few TRBJ2-3 NA TRBV11-3 CASSSLWRDGTDTQYF TGTGCCAGCAGCTCCCTTTGGCGGGACGGCACAGATACGCAGTATTTT
NA TRBJ1-2 NA TRBV10-3 CASSYLGVDGYTF TGTGCCAGCAGTTACTTAGGGGTCGATGGCTACACCTTC
once TRBJ2-1 TRBD2 TRBV27 CASSLFPGLALVNEQFF TGTGCCAGCAGTTTATTCCCGGGACTAGCGTTAGTGAATGAGCAGTTCTTC
NA TRBJ2-7 NA TRBV11-2 CASSLEGTISYEQYF TGTGCCAGCAGCTTAGAGGGAACCATCTCCTACGAGCAGTACTTC
NA TRBJ1-1 TRBD1 TRBV11-2 CASSLVGGGTEAFF TGTGCCAGCAGCTTAGTAGGGGGCGGCACTGAAGCTTTCTTT
NA TRBJ1-1 NA TRBV6-1 CASSENTEAFF TGTGCCAGCAGTGAAAACACTGAAGCTTTCTTT
NA TRBJ2-4 NA TRBV5-6 CASSLLTKNIQYF TGTGCCAGCAGCTTACTCACCAAAAACATTCAGTACTTC
NA TRBJ2-7 NA TRBV9 CASSVGDISYEQYF TGTGCCAGCAGCGTAGGGGACATATCCTACGAGCAGTACTTC
NA TRBJ1-1 NA TRBV9 CASSEGPEAFF TGTGCCAGCAGCGAGGGCCCTGAAGCTTTCTTT
NA TRBJ1-2 TRBD1 TRBV6-1 CASSTAAGGNYGYTF TGTGCCAGCTCTACCGCGGCAGGGGGGAACTATGGCTACACCTTC
NA TRBJ2-7 TRBD1 TRBV6-1 CASRDGQGPSYEQYF TGTGCCAGCAGAGACGGACAGGGGCCCTCCTACGAGCAGTACTTC
few TRBJ2-7 TRBD1 TRBV6-1 CASSQGRGPSYEQYF TGTGCCAGCAGCCAAGGCAGGGGGCCCTCCTACGAGCAGTACTTC
few TRBJ2-7 NA TRBV2 CASSEKWQGSYEQYF TGTGCCAGCAGTGAAAAGTGGCAGGGCTCCTACGAGCAGTACTTC
NA TRBJ1-1 NA TRBV6-5 CASRPGVNTEAFF TGTGCCAGCAGACCGGGGGTCAACACTGAAGCTTTCTTT
NA TRBJ2-2 NA TRBV28 CAIQPPGPGELFF TGTGCTATTCAGCCCCCAGGGCCCGGGGAGCTGTTTTTT
NA TRBJ2-6 NA TRBV27 CASSLLPSTGGANVLTF TGTGCCAGCAGTTTACTCCCTTCAACGGGGGGGGCCAACGTCCTGACTTTC
NA TRBJ2-3 TRBD2 TRBV2 CATLVWAGGPRRTDTQYF TGTGCCACACTCGTCTGGGCGGGGGGGCCTAGAAGGACAGATACGCAGTATTTT
NA TRBJ2-5 NA TRBV7-6 CASSNGAMGTQYF TGTGCCAGCAGCAACGGGGCTATGGGGACCCAGTACTTC
NA TRBJ2-7 TRBD1 TRBV10-1 CASSDGTGPNEQYF TGCGCCAGCAGTGATGGGACAGGCCCCAACGAGCAGTACTTC
NA TRBJ1-1 NA TRBV6-5 CASRVGRDTEAFF TGTGCCAGCAGGGTGGGGAGGGATACTGAAGCTTTCTTT